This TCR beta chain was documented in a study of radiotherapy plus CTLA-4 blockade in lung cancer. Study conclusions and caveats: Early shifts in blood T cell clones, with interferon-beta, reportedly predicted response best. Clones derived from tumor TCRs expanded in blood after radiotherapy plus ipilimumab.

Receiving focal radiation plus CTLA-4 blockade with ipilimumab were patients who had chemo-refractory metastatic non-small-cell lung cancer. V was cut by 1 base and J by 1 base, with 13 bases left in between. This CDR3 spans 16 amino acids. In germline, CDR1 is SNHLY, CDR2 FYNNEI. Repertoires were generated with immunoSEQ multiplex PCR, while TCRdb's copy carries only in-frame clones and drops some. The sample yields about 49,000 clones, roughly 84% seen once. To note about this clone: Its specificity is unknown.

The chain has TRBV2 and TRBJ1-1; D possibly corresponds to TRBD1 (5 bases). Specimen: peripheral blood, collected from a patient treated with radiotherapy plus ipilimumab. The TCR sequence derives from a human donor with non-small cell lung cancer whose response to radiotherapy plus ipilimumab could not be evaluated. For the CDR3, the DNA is TGTGCCAGCAGTGAAGGTCCCCTAGGGGCGAACACTGAAGCTTTCTTT. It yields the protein CASSEGPLGANTEAFF.